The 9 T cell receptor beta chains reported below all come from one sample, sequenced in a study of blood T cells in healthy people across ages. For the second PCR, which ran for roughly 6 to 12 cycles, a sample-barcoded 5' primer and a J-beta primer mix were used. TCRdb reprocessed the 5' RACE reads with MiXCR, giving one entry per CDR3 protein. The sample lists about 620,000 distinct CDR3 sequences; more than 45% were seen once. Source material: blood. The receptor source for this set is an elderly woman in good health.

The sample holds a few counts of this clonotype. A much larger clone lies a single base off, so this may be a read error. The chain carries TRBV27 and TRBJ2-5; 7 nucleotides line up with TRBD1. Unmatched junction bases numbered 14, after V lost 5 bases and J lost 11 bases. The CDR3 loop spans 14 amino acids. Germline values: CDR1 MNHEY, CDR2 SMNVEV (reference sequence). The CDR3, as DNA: TGTGCCAGCAGTACCCGGGACAGCTACAATGAGCAGTACTTC. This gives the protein CASSTRDSYNEQYF.

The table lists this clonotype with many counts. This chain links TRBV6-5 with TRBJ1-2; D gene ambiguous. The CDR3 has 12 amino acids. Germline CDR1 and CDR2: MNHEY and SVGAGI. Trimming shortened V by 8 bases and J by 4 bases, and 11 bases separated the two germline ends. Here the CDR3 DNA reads TGTGCCAGCGCACCTGGGATCTATGGCTACACCTTC. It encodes CASAPGIYGYTF.

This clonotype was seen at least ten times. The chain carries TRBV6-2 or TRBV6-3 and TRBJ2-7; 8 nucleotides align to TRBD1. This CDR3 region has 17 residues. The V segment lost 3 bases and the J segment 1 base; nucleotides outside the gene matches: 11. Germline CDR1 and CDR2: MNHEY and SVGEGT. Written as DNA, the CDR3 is TGTGCCAGCAGTTATTTCCCGCCGGGACAGGCGTCCTACGAGCAGTACTTC. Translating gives CASSYFPPGQASYEQYF.

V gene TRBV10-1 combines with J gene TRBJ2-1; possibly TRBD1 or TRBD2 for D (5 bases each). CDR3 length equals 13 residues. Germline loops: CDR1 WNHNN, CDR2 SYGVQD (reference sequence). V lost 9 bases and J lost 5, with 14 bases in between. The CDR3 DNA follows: TGCGCCAGTGGGGCCCAGCGGAACAATGAGCAGTTCTTC. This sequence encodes CASGAQRNNEQFF.

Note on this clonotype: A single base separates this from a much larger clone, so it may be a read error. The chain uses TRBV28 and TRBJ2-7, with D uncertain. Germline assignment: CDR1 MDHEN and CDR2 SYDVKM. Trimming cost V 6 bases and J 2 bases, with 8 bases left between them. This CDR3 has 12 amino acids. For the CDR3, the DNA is TGTGCCAGCAGGAGGCGGACCTACGAGCAGTACTTC. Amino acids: CASRRRTYEQYF.

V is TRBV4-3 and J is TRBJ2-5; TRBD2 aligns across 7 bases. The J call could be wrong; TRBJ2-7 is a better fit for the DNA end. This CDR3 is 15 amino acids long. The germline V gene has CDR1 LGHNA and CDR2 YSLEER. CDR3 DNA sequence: TGCGCCAGCAGCCAAGATCGCCAGGGAGGGTCCGAGCAGTACTTC. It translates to CASSQDRQGGSEQYF.

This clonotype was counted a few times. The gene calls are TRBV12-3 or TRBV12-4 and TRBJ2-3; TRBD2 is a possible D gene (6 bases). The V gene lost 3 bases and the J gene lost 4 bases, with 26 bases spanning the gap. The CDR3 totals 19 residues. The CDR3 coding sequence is TGTGCCAGCAGTTTTAGATCCCTTCGGGGGAAACGAACCGCAGATACGCAGTATTTT. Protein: CASSFRSLRGKRTADTQYF.

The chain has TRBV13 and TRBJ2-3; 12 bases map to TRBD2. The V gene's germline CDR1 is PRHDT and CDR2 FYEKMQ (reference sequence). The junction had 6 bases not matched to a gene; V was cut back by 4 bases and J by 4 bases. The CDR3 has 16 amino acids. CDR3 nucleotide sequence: TGTGCCAGCAGCTATGACCTAGCGGGGGGGCCAGATACGCAGTATTTT. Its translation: CASSYDLAGGPDTQYF.

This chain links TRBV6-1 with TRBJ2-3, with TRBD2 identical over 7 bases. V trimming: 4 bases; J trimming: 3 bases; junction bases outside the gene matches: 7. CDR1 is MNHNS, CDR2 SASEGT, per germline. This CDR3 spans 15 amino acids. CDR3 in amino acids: CASSGAGVGTDTQYF. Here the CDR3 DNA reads TGTGCCAGCAGTGGGGCGGGGGTTGGAACAGATACGCAGTATTTT.